The subject of this entry is one T cell receptor beta chain. Its antigen is currently unknown. V was pared by 4 bases and J by 2 bases, with 0 bases of the junction left unmatched. The CDR3 spans 15 residues. Germline loops: CDR1 SNHLY, CDR2 FYNNEI. The data were taken from a study of cytomegalovirus exposure and HLA in healthy donors. Study context: It was reported in a later analysis that the same platform had been used for the 120 validation repertoires as for the roughly 650 first-cohort repertoires.

Overall study findings and caveats: There were approximately 150 TCR beta chains listed as cytomegalovirus-associated. Reports credit the classifier with highly specific, highly sensitive diagnosis of cytomegalovirus status. That first-cohort TCR clusters tended to co-occur in the 90 to 150 validation repertoires was found in a later analysis.

Profiled with immunoSEQ multiplex PCR; TCRdb holds only in-frame clones, not every one. Of roughly 130,000 clones listed, nearly 90% are singletons. The sequenced sample was PBMCs. This chain links TRBV2 with TRBJ2-5; 14 positions match TRBD2. This receptor was taken from a man aged 25 to 40 in good health and CMV-seronegative. DNA for the CDR3: TGTGCCAGCAGTGGGACTAGCGGGGGGCAAGAGACCCAGTACTTC. As protein: CASSGTSGGQETQYF.